The 5 T cell receptor beta chains given below trace back to one sample, sequenced in a study of shared clonotypes between healthy human individuals. TCRdb keeps only in-frame clones here, not all; method: immunoSEQ multiplex PCR. The table records about 1.5 million clones, under 99% of them present only once. The sample taken for sequencing was naive CD4+ T cells sorted from blood. Documented subset: CD45RA+ positively selected. The receptors originated from a man aged 30 to 39 in good health.

The CDR3 region is CASRTGGANEKLFF. The CDR3 DNA reads TGTGCCAGCCGGACGGGGGGAGCTAATGAAAAACTGTTTTTT. V gene TRBV7-2 combines with J gene TRBJ1-4; D is perhaps TRBD1 (5 bases). The CDR3 is 14 amino acids. The germline V gene has CDR1 SGHTA and CDR2 FQGNSA. V was cut by 8 bases and J by 3 bases, with 13 bases left in between.

The chain uses TRBV6-6 and TRBJ1-1, with unresolved D. With 6 bases removed from V and 0 bases from J, the gap between germline ends came to 14 bases. CDR1 is MNHNY, CDR2 SVGAGI, per germline (reference sequence). The CDR3 covers 15 residues. The chain's CDR3 is CASSSRAAMNTEAFF. The CDR3 DNA reads TGTGCCAGCAGCTCCCGGGCAGCCATGAACACTGAAGCTTTCTTT.

DNA for the CDR3: TGTGCCAGCCGGGTCGGGGGCGCTGAGACCCAGTACTTC. Its translation is CASRVGGAETQYF. J is TRBJ2-5 and V is TRBV6-1; either TRBD1 or TRBD2 may supply D (6 bases each). The CDR3 consists of 13 residues. Trimming stripped 8 bases from V and 5 bases from J, with 15 bases between. In germline, CDR1 is MNHNS, CDR2 SASEGT.

This rearrangement joins TRBV18 to TRBJ1-1; D gene ambiguous. V was shortened by 6 bases and J by 7 bases, with 12 bases between the two germline ends. Germline loops: CDR1 KGHSH, CDR2 LQKENI. The CDR3 has 12 amino acids. The CDR3 DNA is TGTGCCAGCTCCCTTCCGCTCCTTGAAGCTTTCTTT. It codes for CASSLPLLEAFF.

This clone was seen a single time. This rearrangement joins TRBV7-8 to TRBJ2-2; 7 positions match TRBD2. Germline V CDR1 and CDR2: SGHVS, FQNEAQ. Trimming cost V 3 bases and J 6 bases; bases outside gene matches: 13. The CDR3 is 17 residues long. CDR3 DNA: TGTGCCAGCAGCTTCACATCTCGTGGGAGGGTCGCCGGGGAGCTGTTTTTT. Its translation is CASSFTSRGRVAGELFF.